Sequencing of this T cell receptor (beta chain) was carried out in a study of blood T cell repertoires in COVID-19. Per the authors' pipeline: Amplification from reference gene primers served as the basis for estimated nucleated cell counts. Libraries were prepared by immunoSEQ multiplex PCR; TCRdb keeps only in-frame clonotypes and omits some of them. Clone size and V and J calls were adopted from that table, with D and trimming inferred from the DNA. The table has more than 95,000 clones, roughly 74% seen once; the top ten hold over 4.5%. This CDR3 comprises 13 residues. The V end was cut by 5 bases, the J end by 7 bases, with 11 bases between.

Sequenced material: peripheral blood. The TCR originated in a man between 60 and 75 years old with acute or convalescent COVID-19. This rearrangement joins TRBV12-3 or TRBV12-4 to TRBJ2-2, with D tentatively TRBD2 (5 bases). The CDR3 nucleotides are TGTGCCAGCAGTATACTAGGTGGCGGGGAGCTGTTTTTT. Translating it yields CASSILGGGELFF.